This record covers a single T cell receptor beta chain. Its recognized antigen is unknown. Within one base of it there is no much larger clone, and no base qualities were kept. The data belong to a study of Ad26.COV2.S vaccination and SARS-CoV-2 variants (dated by TCRdb to about 2021). Regarding the research as a whole: Donors in the vaccine arm were drawn from COV1001, a phase I-IIa trial of Ad26.COV2.S in healthy adults that was multicentre, randomized, double-blind and placebo-controlled. The specificity and breadth of SARS-CoV-2-reactive T cell receptors after Ad26.COV2.S vaccination were assessed by TCRbeta repertoire sequencing. Dosing of Ad26.COV2.S was intramuscular, at either 5x10^10 or 1x10^11 viral particles, delivered as one shot or as two shots spaced 56 days apart. Participants in the trial were split at random into five groups of five each, receiving low-dose or high-dose Ad26.COV2.S once or twice, or else placebo on both occasions. The TCR-sequenced set comprised around 30 samples: around 20 Ad26.COV2.S vaccine recipients, 5 placebo recipients and 8 SARS-CoV-2 convalescent individuals. Investigators remained blinded to trial group allocation during experiments and outcome assessment. What the study reported, not specific to this receptor: Vaccine and placebo recipients had similar non-spike TCR breadth, a finding consistent with the vaccine containing only spike. Spike-specific TCR breadth was higher in Ad26.COV2.S recipients than in placebo recipients (P = 0.0014). Comparing responses between vaccine doses or regimens was not something the study was powered to do. According to the authors, total T cell responses may have been underestimated by the TCR breadth and depth analyses. Substantial breadth of spike-specific CD8+ and CD4+ T cell responses was reported after vaccination.

The immunoSEQ Assay was used to sequence TCRbeta CDR3 regions. After extraction, genomic DNA underwent amplification by bias-controlled multiplex PCR, followed by high-throughput sequencing. The published analysis was carried out like this. To quantify the absolute abundance of each unique TCRbeta CDR3 region, sequences were collapsed and filtered. T cell fraction was estimated by normalizing TCRbeta template counts to usable DNA, which was measured by amplifying reference genes present in all nucleated cells. Repertoire TCRs were annotated as SARS-CoV-2-specific when V gene, CDR3 amino acid sequence and J gene were exactly matched to a known reactive TCR set. The reference SARS-CoV-2 TCR set was derived from MIRA and filtered for enrichment in COVID-19-positive ImmuneCODE repertoires, a step that removed public or cross-reactive TCRs. Using the MIRA antigens, annotated TCRs were further analysed by specific ORF or by position within an ORF. Depth was the summed frequency of annotated unique rearrangements, while breadth was defined as annotated unique rearrangements over total unique productive rearrangements. Group comparisons of TCR breadth used two-sided Wilcoxon rank-sum tests. TCRdb took this table from immuneACCESS and kept in-frame rearrangements with V and J called. Such tables lack part of the clones; where checked against another copy, unresolved V genes explain under half of the gap, and the rest is unexplained. V, J and clone size were drawn from that table, and D and trimming were deduced from the DNA. The sample data list hundreds of thousands of clones, and around 90% of these were observed just once. The leading ten clones occupy approximately 12% of the sample.

Taken from cysteine to phenylalanine, the CDR3 has 14 residues. Only the CDR3 portion is preserved as DNA: 42 bases, with reading frame beginning at the first base. CDR1 MDHEN and CDR2 SYDVKM were looked up in the germline V gene. Trimming takes 3 bases off V and 10 bases off J; junction bases not matched to a gene: 7. This specimen's treatment or condition label, interpreted: about 20 received Ad26.COV2.S at low or high dose, single or two shots; 5 received placebo; per-sample allocation not given. Repertoires of vaccine and placebo recipients were sequenced from samples collected on day 63 after the first injection. Between 29 July and 7 August 2020, Cohort 1b enrolled 25 adults aged 18-55 years at one site in Boston, USA. Ad26.COV2.S was a replication-incompetent adenovirus type 26 vector expressing a prefusion-stabilized SARS-CoV-2 spike protein from the original Wuhan strain.

The chain is assembled from TRBV28 and TRBJ2-2, and 8 junction bases match TRBD1. This TCR was sampled from a person aged 18-65 years who received the Ad26.COV2.S COVID-19 vaccine or a placebo. Sample: peripheral blood, taken in a trial of Ad26.COV2.S vaccine versus placebo. The CDR3 region: CASSFRQGRVELFF. In nucleotides, the sequence is TGTGCCAGCAGTTTCCGACAGGGGCGCGTGGAGCTGTTTTTT.